This entry is about one TCR beta chain. Its antigen is unknown. After 5'RACE with constant-segment primers, TCR alpha and TCR beta cDNA libraries carrying sample barcodes and UMIs were obtained. TCRdb redid the calling of the 5' RACE reads with MiXCR, one entry per CDR3 protein. This table holds hundreds of thousands of distinct CDR3 sequences, about 18% found once. Deletions cut 7 bases from V and 1 base from J, with 13 bases between. The CDR3 is made up of 15 amino acids. This record belongs to a study of T-cell memory formation after mild COVID-19. The study's findings and limits: Among clones contracting day 15 to 85, CD4/CD8 was balanced, whereas later expanders leaned CD4+. Researchers found some responding clones in pre-infection memory, a sign that cross-reactive memory joined.

Source material: PBMCs or a T cell subset sorted from them (not recorded which). The chain is built from TRBV12-3 or TRBV12-4 and TRBJ2-2, with D maybe TRBD1 (6 bases). The receptor was isolated from an adult woman who had mild COVID-19 (a few samples of this study predate the infection). Cell type and time point are not known. The CDR3 region has the DNA TGTGCCAGCACCCCTCACAGGGTGAACACCGGGGAGCTGTTTTTT. Amino acid sequence: CASTPHRVNTGELFF.